The rows below give T cell receptor beta chains drawn from one sample of a study of T-cell memory formation after mild COVID-19. Each CDR3 protein is one row after TCRdb ran MiXCR on the 5' RACE reads. This sample carries about 350,000 distinct CDR3 sequences, less than 25% of them seen once, and the ten largest clones take 21%. What was sequenced was PBMCs or a T cell subset sorted from them (not recorded which). These TCRs come from a man between 18 and 35 years old who had mild COVID-19 (a few samples of this study predate the infection). Cell type and time point are not known. Both conserved end residues are part of each CDR3. D genes are given only for firm matches. Not all rows give a size; the values are once, few, many and, for expanded clones, a class.

DNA	CDR3	D	size	V	J
TGCGCCAGCAGCCAGAGTCCGGGACAAGGAGAAAAACTGTTTTTT	CASSQSPGQGEKLFF	NA	many	TRBV4-3	TRBJ1-4
TGCGCCAGCGGCACAGGGGGAAATACGCAGTATTTT	CASGTGGNTQYF	TRBD1	NA	TRBV23-1	TRBJ2-3
TGTGCCAGCAGCTTATATCGCGGGGGGGTCCTCTATGAGCAGTTCTTC	CASSLYRGGVLYEQFF	TRBD2	NA	TRBV7-2	TRBJ2-1
TGCGCCAGCAGCCAGACGCCTAGGATCTTGCGGGGGATCACCGGGGAGCTGTTTTTT	CASSQTPRILRGITGELFF	TRBD2	NA	TRBV4-3	TRBJ2-2
TGTGCCAGCAGTTACAGGCCTAGCGGGGGGACTTACGAGCAGTACTTC	CASSYRPSGGTYEQYF	TRBD2	few	TRBV6-5	TRBJ2-7
TGTGCCAGCAGTGAAAATAACCTCGACTACGAGCAGTACTTC	CASSENNLDYEQYF	NA	NA	TRBV25-1	TRBJ2-7
TGCAGCGTTAGGTGGGGGCGGAACACTGAAGCTTTCTTT	CSVRWGRNTEAFF	NA	few	TRBV29-1	TRBJ1-1
TGTGCCAGCAGCCCTGGGCGAGGACCTTACATTCAGTACTTC	CASSPGRGPYIQYF	NA	once	TRBV28	TRBJ2-4
TGTGCCAGCACCATGACAGGGGGGTTGGACGAGCAGTACTTC	CASTMTGGLDEQYF	TRBD1	NA	TRBV27	TRBJ2-7
TGTGCCACCAACAAGAGGGGAACAGATACGCAGTATTTT	CATNKRGTDTQYF	NA	few	TRBV5-6	TRBJ2-3
TGTGCCAGCAGTATGGCAGGGGATGAAAAACTGTTTTTT	CASSMAGDEKLFF	NA	NA	TRBV6-6	TRBJ1-4
TGTGCCAGCAGGTATACTAGCGGGGTCTACGAGCAGTACTTC	CASRYTSGVYEQYF	TRBD2	few	TRBV6-5	TRBJ2-7
TGTGCCAGCAGTTACGTTTCTAGCACAGATACGCAGTATTTT	CASSYVSSTDTQYF	NA	NA	TRBV6-5	TRBJ2-3
TGTGCCAGCAGCTCGACAGGGTACTCTGGAGAGACCCAGTACTTC	CASSSTGYSGETQYF	TRBD1	few	TRBV6-5	TRBJ2-5
TGCGCCAGCAGCCCAGCCCTATACCAGCCCCAGCATTTT	CASSPALYQPQHF	NA	NA	TRBV4-3	TRBJ1-5
TGCGCCAGCAGCCAATCGTCGCCCACCATATATTTT	CASSQSSPTIYF	NA	few	TRBV4-3	TRBJ1-3
TGCGCCAGCAGCTACCGCCGACAGAACACTGAAGCTTTCTTT	CASSYRRQNTEAFF	NA	NA	TRBV5-1	TRBJ1-1
TGTGCCAGCAGTGAATGGGGAGCTGAAGCTTTCTTT	CASSEWGAEAFF	NA	NA	TRBV6-1	TRBJ1-1
TGCGCCAGCAGCCGGGACAGCCACAATGAGCAGTTCTTC	CASSRDSHNEQFF	TRBD1	NA	TRBV5-1	TRBJ2-1
TGCAGTGCTGGACACTTGACAGATGAAGCTTTCTTT	CSAGHLTDEAFF	NA	NA	TRBV20-1	TRBJ1-1
TGCAGTGCTACCCCCCGGCGCCGAGCTCGCACAGATACGCAGTATTTT	CSATPRRRARTDTQYF	NA	NA	TRBV20-1	TRBJ2-3
TGTGCCAGCGTTACTAGCGGGCATTCTGGAGAGACCCAGTACTTC	CASVTSGHSGETQYF	TRBD2	NA	TRBV5-6	TRBJ2-5
TGTGCCAGCAGTGAAGAGGGCAGGGGAGACGTCCTGACTTTC	CASSEEGRGDVLTF	NA	NA	TRBV6-1	TRBJ2-6
TGTGCCAGCAGTTTAGCGGGGACCCACAATGAGCAGTTCTTC	CASSLAGTHNEQFF	NA	NA	TRBV12-3/TRBV12-4	TRBJ2-1
TGCGCCAGCAGCCAAGATCCTAAGACAGGGCCCGGCACAGATACGCAGTATTTT	CASSQDPKTGPGTDTQYF	TRBD1	few	TRBV4-1	TRBJ2-3
TGTGCCAGCAGTTACACGGACAGGGGAAAATACGAGCAGTACTTC	CASSYTDRGKYEQYF	TRBD1	NA	TRBV6-5	TRBJ2-7
TGTGCCAGCAGCAGGACAGAGATGGATACGCAGTATTTT	CASSRTEMDTQYF	NA	few	TRBV3-1	TRBJ2-3
TGTGCCAGCAGCCCGACAGGGCTTTATAGCAATCAGCCCCAGCATTTT	CASSPTGLYSNQPQHF	TRBD1	few	TRBV7-2	TRBJ1-5
TGTGCCAGCAGCCAAGAGACACAGGTTAACTACTATGGCTACACCTTC	CASSQETQVNYYGYTF	NA	NA	TRBV4-2	TRBJ1-2
TGTGCCAGCAGCTCCGGGACTAGCGGGGTAGGAGAGACCCAGTACTTC	CASSSGTSGVGETQYF	TRBD2	few	TRBV7-9	TRBJ2-5
TGTGCCAGCGGGCACCCCGGGGAGTGGAATGAGCAGTTCTTC	CASGHPGEWNEQFF	NA	NA	TRBV27	TRBJ2-1
TGCGCCAGCAGCTTGGCCCCACTAGCGGGGGGCACGAATACGCAGTATTTT	CASSLAPLAGGTNTQYF	TRBD2	NA	TRBV5-1	TRBJ2-3
TGTGCCAGCAGTGATTTGAGGACAGGGAGATCCACAGATACGCAGTATTTT	CASSDLRTGRSTDTQYF	TRBD1	few	TRBV25-1	TRBJ2-3
TGTGCCAGCAGTAATCAGGGGGCCCCCCTCCACTTT	CASSNQGAPLHF	TRBD1	NA	TRBV27	TRBJ1-6
TGTGCCAGCAGCTCGGACAGGGTTGTTGTAGATACGCAGTATTTT	CASSSDRVVVDTQYF	TRBD1	many	TRBV5-5	TRBJ2-3
TGTGCCAGCACGGCAGAGACCTACAATGAGCAGTTCTTC	CASTAETYNEQFF	NA	few	TRBV2	TRBJ2-1
TGTGCCAGCTCACCAGAGCCAGTTGAAGCTTTCTTT	CASSPEPVEAFF	NA	NA	TRBV18	TRBJ1-1
TGCAGTGCTAGGGGACTAGCGGGCACGCAGTATTTT	CSARGLAGTQYF	TRBD2	many	TRBV20-1	TRBJ2-3
TGTGCCAGCAGTGAATCCCCCAGCGGGGGGGCGTATACGCAGTATTTT	CASSESPSGGAYTQYF	TRBD2	many	TRBV2	TRBJ2-3
TGTGCCAGCGATCGAGACAGAGTTGAAGCTTTCTTT	CASDRDRVEAFF	NA	few	TRBV2	TRBJ1-1
TGTGCCAGCAGCTTAAGGACAGGGAGGGATGAAAAACTGTTTTTT	CASSLRTGRDEKLFF	TRBD1	NA	TRBV7-2	TRBJ1-4
TGTGCCACGTGGACTTCTAGCGGGGGGTACAATGAGCAGTTCTTC	CATWTSSGGYNEQFF	TRBD2	few	TRBV15	TRBJ2-1
TGTGCCAGCAGCTTGGCGGGACATAATCAGCCCCAGCATTTT	CASSLAGHNQPQHF	NA	few	TRBV7-6	TRBJ1-5
TGTGCCAGCAGGATTCTGGGGGGGGCGAGTGAGCAGTTCTTC	CASRILGGASEQFF	NA	few	TRBV6-2/TRBV6-3	TRBJ2-1
TGTGCCAGCAGCAAACAGGGGTTCGATGAGCAGTTCTTC	CASSKQGFDEQFF	TRBD1	few	TRBV5-6	TRBJ2-1
TGTGCCAGCAGCTTGGCGCACAGTAACTATGGCTACACCTTC	CASSLAHSNYGYTF	NA	few	TRBV5-6	TRBJ1-2